Presented here are 7 T cell receptor beta chains from one specimen sequenced in a study of shared clonotypes between healthy human individuals (dated by TCRdb to the early 2020s). CD8 naive samples were obtained by positive selection for CCR7 among CD45RO-negative cells, yielding a CD45RA+CCR7+ population from which TemRA cells were excluded. Libraries were made using the immunoSEQ multiplex PCR assay. Drawn from immuneACCESS, this table holds only the in-frame rearrangements with V and J called that TCRdb kept. Clones are partly lost; checked studies trace under half to an unresolved V gene and leave the rest unexplained. The sample has some 2 million clones on record, roughly 95% of them singletons. The ten largest account for 0.85% to 1.3% of the sample. Sequencing was done on a sample of naive CD8+ T cells sorted from blood. According to the study, the label for this sample's cell subset or site signals: CD45RA+CCR7+. The source is a man aged 18 to 30 in good health.

This chain links TRBV30 with TRBJ2-7; tentative D call: TRBD1 (5 bases). Germline CDR1 is GTSNPN and CDR2 is SVGIG (reference sequence). The CDR3 sequence is 14 residues long. V was shortened by 2 bases and J by 2 bases, with 13 bases between the two germline ends. As DNA, the CDR3 is TGTGCCTGGAGTACTGGGGCAGGGACCTACGAGCAGTACTTC. Amino acid sequence: CAWSTGAGTYEQYF.

The table lists this clone with a count of one. The chain is built from TRBV11-2 and TRBJ2-7, with 11 bases lining up with TRBD2. CDR3 length: 17 amino acids. V trimming: 0 bases; J trimming: 1 base; junction bases outside the gene matches: 5. Looked up from germline, CDR1 is SGHAT and CDR2 is FQNNGV. CDR3 sequence (DNA): TGTGCCAGCAGCTTAGAAACAGTAGCGGGAGGGTCCTACGAGCAGTACTTC. Protein product: CASSLETVAGGSYEQYF.

This sequence joins TRBV7-9 and TRBJ1-2; 8 nucleotides line up with TRBD1. CDR1 SEHNR and CDR2 FQNEAQ come from the germline V gene (reference sequence). This CDR3 contains 16 residues. The trim removed 0 bases at V and 8 bases at J, leaving 11 bases unmatched. The CDR3 loop is CASSLATDRDTVGYTF. For the CDR3, the DNA is TGTGCCAGCAGCTTAGCGACGGACAGGGATACGGTCGGCTACACCTTC.

Comments on this clone: Other DNA sequences of this sample code for an identical CDR3. The gene calls are TRBV11-3 and TRBJ2-7; no reliable D call. Germline V gene data show CDR1 as SGHNT and CDR2 as YENEEA. This CDR3 is built from 13 residues. The germline V and J ends were trimmed by 3 bases and 3 bases, with 9 bases remaining between them. Here the CDR3 reads CASSFGTGYEQYF. In DNA, the CDR3 is TGTGCCAGCAGCTTCGGCACCGGCTACGAGCAGTACTTC.

The genes are TRBV28 and TRBJ1-4, with D unclear. The CDR3 is 12 amino acids. Germline V gives CDR1 MDHEN, CDR2 SYDVKM. V lost 8 bases, J lost 6 bases, and 10 bases lay in between. Here the CDR3 reads CASASLDEKLFF. CDR3 DNA sequence: TGTGCCAGCGCCTCCCTTGATGAAAAACTGTTTTTT.

This chain connects TRBV5-6 to TRBJ2-4; 7 positions agree with TRBD2. CDR3 length: 13 amino acids. Germline CDR1 is SGHDT and CDR2 is YYEEEE. V lost 7 bases to trimming and J lost 2 bases; unmatched junction nucleotides: 3. The CDR3 DNA reads as TGTGCCAGCCACGGGAGGCCCAAAAACATTCAGTACTTC. Protein sequence: CASHGRPKNIQYF.

This rearrangement joins TRBV13 to TRBJ2-7; D ambiguous. With 0 bases removed from V and 2 bases from J, the gap between germline ends came to 8 bases. The CDR3 covers 14 residues. Germline V lookup: CDR1 PRHDT, CDR2 FYEKMQ (reference sequence). The CDR3 loop reads CASSLGGETYEQYF. The CDR3 DNA is TGTGCCAGCAGCTTAGGGGGTGAAACCTACGAGCAGTACTTC.